A selection of T cell receptor beta chains follows, all from one sample in a study of CD8 T cells in ankylosing spondylitis. TCRdb re-analysed the 5' RACE reads in MiXCR, keeping a single row per CDR3 protein. The table records 200,000 to 250,000 distinct CDR3 sequences, about 7% of them present only once. Source material: blood, either unsorted or a sorted T cell fraction (not recorded which). These receptors were obtained from a male donor with ankylosing spondylitis. Both conserved end residues are trimmed from each CDR3. The order of the fields is V gene, clone size, CDR3 protein. The listing skips clone size in some rows; elsewhere it reads once, few, many or a size class.

V gene: TRBV29-1
clone size: few
CDR3 protein: SVDLLAGEQF

V gene: TRBV5-5
clone size: many
CDR3 protein: ASSLKVQKETQY

V gene: TRBV7-9
clone size: many
CDR3 protein: ASSTRTGGENGYT

V gene: TRBV9
clone size: NA
CDR3 protein: ASSENGGREQF

V gene: TRBV4-2
clone size: few
CDR3 protein: ASSPDRGGLYSIQY

V gene: TRBV12-3/TRBV12-4
clone size: many
CDR3 protein: ASSLAGAGEQY

V gene: TRBV28
clone size: many
CDR3 protein: ASSLGTLTEQF

V gene: TRBV4-3
clone size: NA
CDR3 protein: ASSQETGGVYNEQF

V gene: TRBV30
clone size: NA
CDR3 protein: AWSVSGIYNEQF

V gene: TRBV20-1
clone size: many
CDR3 protein: SALGPTSGKAYEQY

V gene: TRBV29-1
clone size: many
CDR3 protein: SVEPGQGTEAF

V gene: TRBV4-3
clone size: many
CDR3 protein: ASSQDWEGNSGANVLT

V gene: TRBV5-1
clone size: many
CDR3 protein: ASSLEPTGYDGYT

V gene: TRBV6-5
clone size: NA
CDR3 protein: ASSYSRTPYEQY

V gene: TRBV6-2/TRBV6-3
clone size: many
CDR3 protein: ASRIDRANEQY

V gene: TRBV4-2
clone size: many
CDR3 protein: ASSQDGLANYNEQF

V gene: TRBV7-4
clone size: few
CDR3 protein: ASSLIGGQGARFAGNTIY

V gene: TRBV9
clone size: many
CDR3 protein: ASSVDSNEQY

V gene: TRBV20-1
clone size: NA
CDR3 protein: SAPDRIGYGYT

V gene: TRBV7-8
clone size: many
CDR3 protein: ASSLATGPQETQY

V gene: TRBV19
clone size: NA
CDR3 protein: ASSIRTASSYEQY

V gene: TRBV6-2/TRBV6-3
clone size: NA
CDR3 protein: ASSYRGQGKNIQY

V gene: TRBV4-3
clone size: many
CDR3 protein: ASSQERETYYGYT

V gene: TRBV27
clone size: many
CDR3 protein: ATGGLYEQY

V gene: TRBV5-1
clone size: many
CDR3 protein: ASSPRTGAYEQY

V gene: TRBV28
clone size: many
CDR3 protein: ASRRSGTSGRFQETQY

V gene: TRBV6-2/TRBV6-3
clone size: few
CDR3 protein: ASSQRGAYEQY

V gene: TRBV29-1
clone size: many
CDR3 protein: SAVGGEAVPNEKLF

V gene: TRBV7-9
clone size: many
CDR3 protein: ASSSTGSHNEQF

V gene: TRBV25-1
clone size: many
CDR3 protein: ASSEQGSSYEQY

V gene: TRBV2
clone size: many
CDR3 protein: ASSEVGQGPYNQPQH

V gene: TRBV29-1
clone size: many
CDR3 protein: SVEAENYGYT

V gene: TRBV4-2
clone size: few
CDR3 protein: ASSQDGVSYNEQF

V gene: TRBV24-1
clone size: NA
CDR3 protein: ATSGRGRNQPQH

V gene: TRBV20-1
clone size: few
CDR3 protein: SARTDPPGHVSYEQY

V gene: TRBV6-1
clone size: many
CDR3 protein: ASSERRTTYEQY

V gene: TRBV15
clone size: many
CDR3 protein: ATAWTDTQY

V gene: TRBV7-9
clone size: many
CDR3 protein: ASSLGTGDEQY

V gene: TRBV9
clone size: NA
CDR3 protein: ASSVGLAGSSYEQY

V gene: TRBV27
clone size: many
CDR3 protein: ASLPSGKASNQPQH

V gene: TRBV20-1
clone size: many
CDR3 protein: SARGVFNTGELF

V gene: TRBV11-2
clone size: many
CDR3 protein: ASSFATGGDSPLH

V gene: TRBV28
clone size: few
CDR3 protein: ASSSNLQGSNEKLF

V gene: TRBV30
clone size: NA
CDR3 protein: AWRIGTGTYSPLH

V gene: TRBV5-1
clone size: few
CDR3 protein: ASSLGVRTRQETQY

V gene: TRBV12-3/TRBV12-4
clone size: many
CDR3 protein: ASSLGEYGYT

V gene: TRBV4-3
clone size: many
CDR3 protein: ASSQERNPNTEAF

V gene: TRBV4-2
clone size: NA
CDR3 protein: ASSQFILGTIEQF

V gene: TRBV12-3/TRBV12-4
clone size: many
CDR3 protein: ASSEDRVKELPQH

V gene: TRBV6-2/TRBV6-3
clone size: many
CDR3 protein: ASRRDPSRVYEQY

V gene: TRBV29-1
clone size: many
CDR3 protein: SVNFPGQGYEQY